This T cell receptor beta chain was sequenced in a study of T cell repertoires in ileal Crohn's disease. Study details: At surgery, 30% to 40% of patients smoked, with median disease duration 7.9 years. Surgery for a complication: stricturing in 61%, penetrating in roughly 39%. About half received postoperative treatment, some 10 with thiopurines and 15 to 20 anti-TNF.

Eligibility required adulthood, ileal or ileocolonic Crohn's disease and indicated ileocolonic resection. Libraries were prepared by immunoSEQ multiplex PCR; TCRdb keeps only in-frame clonotypes and omits some of them. The table shows 15,000 or so clones, with under 95% occurring only once. This CDR3 is 18 amino acids long. After removal of 5 bases from V and 6 bases from J, the junction contained 17 bases not matched to a gene. The germline CDR1 and CDR2 sequences are SGHAT and FQNNGV. The chain links TRBV11-2 to TRBJ2-2; 8 nucleotides align to TRBD2. The origin of this receptor is an adult with Crohn's disease. The sequencing input was ileal tissue. CDR3 region: CASSPGGRVARVAGELFF. The CDR3 DNA sequence: TGTGCCAGCAGCCCGGGGGGGCGAGTCGCCCGAGTAGCCGGGGAGCTGTTTTTT.